This T cell receptor (beta chain) came from a study of early T cells in non-severe SARS-CoV-2 infection. Overall study: The study sequenced bulk RNA from unsorted whole blood, with chains unpaired. Overall study results and limits: Comparison of clonotypes with VDJdb favored anti-spike CD8 responses while missing private and CD4 specificities.

Individually, cDNA molecules had unique molecular identifiers attached to them. TCRdb fed the 5' RACE reads into MiXCR, producing one record per CDR3 protein. The sample has 53,000 or so distinct CDR3 sequences; around 12% are singletons. V was pared by 2 bases and J by 6 bases, with 11 bases of the junction left unmatched. This CDR3 is built from 17 residues. Germline V gene lookup returns CDR1 KGHDR and CDR2 SFDVKD. Many counts were recorded for this clonotype. The antigen remains unidentified. This chain uses TRBV24-1 with TRBJ2-7; 11 nucleotides agree with TRBD2. The source was whole blood, collected at baseline. The TCR was taken from an adult who was a healthcare worker with PCR-confirmed SARS-CoV-2 infection or an uninfected control (not recorded which). In nucleotides, the CDR3 is TGTGCCACCAGTGATTCGGGGACTAGCGGAATTTGGAGCGAGCAGTACTTC. Its translation is CATSDSGTSGIWSEQYF.